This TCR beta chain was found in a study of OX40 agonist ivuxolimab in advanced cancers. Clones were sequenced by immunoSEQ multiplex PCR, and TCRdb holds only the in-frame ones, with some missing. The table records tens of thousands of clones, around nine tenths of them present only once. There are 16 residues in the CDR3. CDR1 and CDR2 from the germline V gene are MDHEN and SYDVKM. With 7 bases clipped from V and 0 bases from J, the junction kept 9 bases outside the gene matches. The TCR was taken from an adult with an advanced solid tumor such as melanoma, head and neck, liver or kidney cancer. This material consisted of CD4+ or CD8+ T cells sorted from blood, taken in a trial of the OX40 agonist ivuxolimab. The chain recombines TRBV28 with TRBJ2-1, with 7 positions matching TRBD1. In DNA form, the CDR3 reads TGTGCCAGCATCACGACAGGGCCCAGCTCCTACAATGAGCAGTTCTTC. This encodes CASITTGPSSYNEQFF.